Listed here is a single TCR beta chain. Its antigen is undetermined. Sequence at one end of the junction differs from germline and may be a read error. At the DNA level, this CDR3 is encoded by other sequences in the same sample as well. PCR employed 60 Vbeta and 13 Jbeta primers. In the original analysis: Per a later analysis, the number of unique TCR beta chains was about 80 million, of which some 9.9 million were shared. Repertoires were generated with immunoSEQ multiplex PCR, while TCRdb's copy carries only in-frame clones and drops some. V, J and clone size derive from that table, while D and trimming were established from the DNA sequence. This repertoire includes about 130,000 clones. This record belongs to a study of cytomegalovirus exposure and HLA in healthy donors. Study-wide points: It emerged from a later analysis that several of the most significant clusters appeared to be linked to common viral pathogens. Previously analyzed data showed that most TCR beta V segments were productive at a frequency of about 90% or about 30%.

The study sampled nominally healthy donors, though unrecorded immune exposures were likely. Germline lookup yields CDR1 SGHTA and CDR2 FQGNSA. This CDR3 has 14 amino acids. The specimen sequenced was PBMCs. The rearrangement links TRBV7-2 to TRBJ2-7; 7 nucleotides agree with TRBD2. This receptor was identified in a young man in good health and CMV-seronegative. CDR3 in amino acids: CASSVTSATYEQYF. The CDR3 bases are TGCGCCAGCAGCGTCACTAGCGCTACCTACGAGCAGTACTTC.